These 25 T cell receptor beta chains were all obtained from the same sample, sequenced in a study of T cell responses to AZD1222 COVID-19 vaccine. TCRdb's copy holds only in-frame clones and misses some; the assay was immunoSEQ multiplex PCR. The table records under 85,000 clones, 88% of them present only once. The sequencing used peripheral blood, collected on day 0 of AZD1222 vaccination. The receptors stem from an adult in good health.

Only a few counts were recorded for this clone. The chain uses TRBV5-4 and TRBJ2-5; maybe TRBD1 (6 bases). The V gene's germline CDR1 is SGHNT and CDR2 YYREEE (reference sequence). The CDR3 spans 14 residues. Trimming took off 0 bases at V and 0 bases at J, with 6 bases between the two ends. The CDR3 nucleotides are TGTGCCAGCAGCTTGGAGGGGGACCAAGAGACCCAGTACTTC. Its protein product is CASSLEGDQETQYF.

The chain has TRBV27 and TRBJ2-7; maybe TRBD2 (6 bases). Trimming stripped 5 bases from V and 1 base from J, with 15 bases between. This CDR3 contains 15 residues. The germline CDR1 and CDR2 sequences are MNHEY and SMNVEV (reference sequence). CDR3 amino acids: CASSPFSGSSYEQYF. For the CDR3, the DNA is TGTGCCAGCAGTCCCTTCTCCGGGAGTTCCTACGAGCAGTACTTC.

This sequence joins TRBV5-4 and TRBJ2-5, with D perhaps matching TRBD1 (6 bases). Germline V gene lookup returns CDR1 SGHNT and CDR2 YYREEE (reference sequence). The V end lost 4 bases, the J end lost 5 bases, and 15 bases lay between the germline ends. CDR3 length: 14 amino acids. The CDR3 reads CASSKSRGLETQYF. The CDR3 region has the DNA TGTGCCAGCAGCAAATCAAGGGGGTTGGAGACCCAGTACTTC.

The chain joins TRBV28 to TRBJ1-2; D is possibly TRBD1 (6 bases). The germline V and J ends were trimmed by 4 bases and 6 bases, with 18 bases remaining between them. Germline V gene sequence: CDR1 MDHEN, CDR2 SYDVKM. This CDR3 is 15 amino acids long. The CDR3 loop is CASSSGAQGEDGYTF. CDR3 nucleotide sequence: TGTGCCAGCAGTTCGGGGGCGCAGGGTGAGGATGGCTACACCTTC.

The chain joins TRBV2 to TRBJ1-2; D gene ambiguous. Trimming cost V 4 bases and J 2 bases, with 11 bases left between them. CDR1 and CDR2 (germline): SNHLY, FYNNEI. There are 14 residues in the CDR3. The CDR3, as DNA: TGTGCCAGCAGTGGGGTTAGCTCAAACTATGGCTACACCTTC. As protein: CASSGVSSNYGYTF.

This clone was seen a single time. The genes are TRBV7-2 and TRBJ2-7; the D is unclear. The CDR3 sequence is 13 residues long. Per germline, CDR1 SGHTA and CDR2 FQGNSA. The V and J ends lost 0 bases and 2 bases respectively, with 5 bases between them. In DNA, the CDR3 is TGTGCCAGCAGCTTAGCGGTTACCTACGAGCAGTACGTC. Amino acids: CASSLAVTYEQYV.

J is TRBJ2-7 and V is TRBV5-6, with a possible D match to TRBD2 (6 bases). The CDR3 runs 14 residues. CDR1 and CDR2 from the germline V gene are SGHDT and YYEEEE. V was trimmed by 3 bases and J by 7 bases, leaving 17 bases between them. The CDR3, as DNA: TGTGCCAGCAGCTCGGGACTTCGGTGGGGGGAGCAGTACGTC. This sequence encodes CASSSGLRWGEQYV.

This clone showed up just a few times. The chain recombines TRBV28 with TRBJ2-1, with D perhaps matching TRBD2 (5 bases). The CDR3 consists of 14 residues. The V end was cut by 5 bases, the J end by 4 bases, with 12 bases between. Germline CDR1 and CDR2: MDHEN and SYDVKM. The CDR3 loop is CASSPAGGYNEQFF. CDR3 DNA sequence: TGTGCCAGCAGTCCTGCCGGAGGATACAATGAGCAGTTCTTC.

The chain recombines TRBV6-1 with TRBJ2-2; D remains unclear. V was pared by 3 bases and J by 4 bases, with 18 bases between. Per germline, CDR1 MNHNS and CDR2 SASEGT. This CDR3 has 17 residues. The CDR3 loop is CASSDGRVLYFTGELFF. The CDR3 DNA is TGTGCCAGCAGTGATGGTAGGGTCTTATATTTCACCGGGGAGCTGTTTTTT.

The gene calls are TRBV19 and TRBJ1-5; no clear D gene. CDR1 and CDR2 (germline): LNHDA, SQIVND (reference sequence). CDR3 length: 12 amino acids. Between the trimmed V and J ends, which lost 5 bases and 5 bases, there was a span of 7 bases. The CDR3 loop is CASSPTHQPQHF. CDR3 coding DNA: TGTGCCAGTAGTCCCACCCATCAGCCCCAGCATTTT. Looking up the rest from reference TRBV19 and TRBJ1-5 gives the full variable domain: DGGITQSPKYLFRKEGQNVTLSCEQNLNHDAMYWYRQDPGQGLRLIYYSQIVNDFQKGDIAEGYSVSREKKESFPLTVTSAQKNPTAFYLCASSPTHQPQHFGDGTRLSIL.

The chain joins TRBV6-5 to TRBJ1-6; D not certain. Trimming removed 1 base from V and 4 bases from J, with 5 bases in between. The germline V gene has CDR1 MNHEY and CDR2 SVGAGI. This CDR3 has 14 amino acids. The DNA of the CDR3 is TGTGCCAGCAGTTACTGGGGTTATAATTCACCCCTCCACTTT. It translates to CASSYWGYNSPLHF.

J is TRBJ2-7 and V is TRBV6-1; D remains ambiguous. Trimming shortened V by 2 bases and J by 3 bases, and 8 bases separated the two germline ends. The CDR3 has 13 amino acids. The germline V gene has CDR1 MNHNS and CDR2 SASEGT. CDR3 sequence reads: CASSEPASYEQYV. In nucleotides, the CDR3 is TGTGCCAGCAGTGAACCCGCGAGCTACGAGCAGTACGTC.

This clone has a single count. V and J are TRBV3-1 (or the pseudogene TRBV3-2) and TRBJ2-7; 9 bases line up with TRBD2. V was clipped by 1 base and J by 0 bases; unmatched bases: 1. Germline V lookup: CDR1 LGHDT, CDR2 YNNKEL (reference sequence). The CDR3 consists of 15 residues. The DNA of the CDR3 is TGTGCCAGCAGCCAAGTTAGCGGGAGCTCCTACGAGCAGTACTTC. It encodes CASSQVSGSSYEQYF.

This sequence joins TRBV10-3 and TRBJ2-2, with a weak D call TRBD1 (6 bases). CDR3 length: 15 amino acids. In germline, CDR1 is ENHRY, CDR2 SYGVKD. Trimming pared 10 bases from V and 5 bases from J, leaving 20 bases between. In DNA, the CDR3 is TGTGCCACCAATTCTCCTCAACAGGGAACCGGGGAGCTGTTTTTT. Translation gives CATNSPQQGTGELFF.

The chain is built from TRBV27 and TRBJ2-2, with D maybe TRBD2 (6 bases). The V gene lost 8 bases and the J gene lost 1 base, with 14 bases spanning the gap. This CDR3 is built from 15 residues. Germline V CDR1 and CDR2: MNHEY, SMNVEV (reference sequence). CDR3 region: CASREGLLNTGELFF. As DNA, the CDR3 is TGTGCCAGCCGAGAGGGACTCCTGAACACCGGGGAGCTGTTTTTT.

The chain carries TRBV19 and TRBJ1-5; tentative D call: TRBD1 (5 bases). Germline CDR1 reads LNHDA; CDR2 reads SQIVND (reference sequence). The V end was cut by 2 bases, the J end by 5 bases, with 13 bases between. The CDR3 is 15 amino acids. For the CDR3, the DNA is TGTGCCAGTAGTATAAGCAGGGAGGGGTATCAGCCCCAGCATTTT. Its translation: CASSISREGYQPQHF.

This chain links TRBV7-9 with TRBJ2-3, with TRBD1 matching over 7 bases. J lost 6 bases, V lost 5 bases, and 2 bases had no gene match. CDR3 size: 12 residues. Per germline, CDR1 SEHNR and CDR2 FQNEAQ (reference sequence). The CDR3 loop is CASSPQGDTQYF. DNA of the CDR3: TGTGCCAGCAGCCCACAGGGGGATACGCAGTATTTT.

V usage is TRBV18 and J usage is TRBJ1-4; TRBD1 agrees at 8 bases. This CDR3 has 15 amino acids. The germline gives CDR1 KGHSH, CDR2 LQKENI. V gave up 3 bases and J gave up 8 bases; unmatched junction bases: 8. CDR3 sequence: CASSPPGQAREKLFF. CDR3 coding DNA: TGTGCCAGCTCACCGCCGGGACAGGCGCGAGAAAAACTGTTTTTT.

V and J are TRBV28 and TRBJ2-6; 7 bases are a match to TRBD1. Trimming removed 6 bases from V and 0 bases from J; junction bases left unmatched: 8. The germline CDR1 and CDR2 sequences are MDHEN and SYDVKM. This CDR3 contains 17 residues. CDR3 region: CASRTSGQTSGANVLTF. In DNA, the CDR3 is TGTGCCAGCAGAACCTCGGGACAGACCTCTGGGGCCAACGTCCTGACTTTC.

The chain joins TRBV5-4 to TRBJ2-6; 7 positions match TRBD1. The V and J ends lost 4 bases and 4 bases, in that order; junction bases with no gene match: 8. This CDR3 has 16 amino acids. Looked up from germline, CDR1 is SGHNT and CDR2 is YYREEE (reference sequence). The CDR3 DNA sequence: TGTGCCAGCAGCACCTCAGGGGGTGGCGGGGCCAACGTCCTGACTTTC. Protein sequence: CASSTSGGGGANVLTF.

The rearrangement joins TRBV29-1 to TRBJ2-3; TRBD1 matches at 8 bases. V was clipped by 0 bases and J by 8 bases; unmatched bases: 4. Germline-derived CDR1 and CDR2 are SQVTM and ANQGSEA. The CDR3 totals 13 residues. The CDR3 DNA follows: TGCAGCGTTGAAGATTCAGGGGGCTCTACGCAGTATTTT. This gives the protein CSVEDSGGSTQYF.

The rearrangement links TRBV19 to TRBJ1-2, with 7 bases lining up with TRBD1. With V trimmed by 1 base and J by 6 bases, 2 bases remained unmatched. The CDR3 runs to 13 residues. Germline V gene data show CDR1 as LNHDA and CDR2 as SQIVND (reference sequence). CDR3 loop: CASSIVGQNGYTF. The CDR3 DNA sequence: TGTGCCAGTAGTATAGTGGGACAGAATGGCTACACCTTC.

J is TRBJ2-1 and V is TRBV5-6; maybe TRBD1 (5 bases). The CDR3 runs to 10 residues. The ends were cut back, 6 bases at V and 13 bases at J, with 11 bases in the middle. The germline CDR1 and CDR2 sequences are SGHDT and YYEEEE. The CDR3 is CASMGRTQFF. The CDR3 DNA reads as TGTGCCAGCATGGGGCGCACACAGTTCTTC.

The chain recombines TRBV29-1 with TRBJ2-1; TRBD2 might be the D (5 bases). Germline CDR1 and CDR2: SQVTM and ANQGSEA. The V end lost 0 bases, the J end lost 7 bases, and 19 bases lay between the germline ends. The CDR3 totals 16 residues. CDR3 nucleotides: TGCAGCGTTGAAGATCGACCTAGCAAAGTTAAAAATGAGCAGTTCTTC. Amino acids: CSVEDRPSKVKNEQFF.

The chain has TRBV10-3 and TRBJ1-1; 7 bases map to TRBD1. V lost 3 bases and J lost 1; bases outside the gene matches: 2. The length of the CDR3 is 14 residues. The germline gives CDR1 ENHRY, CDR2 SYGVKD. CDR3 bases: TGTGCCATCAGTGAACGGACAGGGAACACTGAAGCTTTCTTT. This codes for CAISERTGNTEAFF.